The rows below give T cell receptor beta chains drawn from one sample of a study of T-cell memory formation after mild COVID-19. TCRdb reprocessed the 5' RACE reads with MiXCR, giving one entry per CDR3 protein. Here the sample spans approximately 560,000 distinct CDR3 sequences, 15% to 20% being singletons. Specimen: PBMCs or a T cell subset sorted from them (not recorded which). The origin of the receptors is an adult woman who had mild COVID-19 (a few samples of this study predate the infection). Cell type and time point are not known. The CDR3 runs from the conserved cysteine through the conserved F or W. The D gene is left open where the match is weak. Where a row states a size, it is once, few, many or the class of an expanded clone; other rows omit it.

TRBV27	TRBD2	TRBJ2-2	NA	TGTGCCAGCAGTTTCGCGGGGGGGCATACCGGGGAGCTGTTTTTT	CASSFAGGHTGELFF
TRBV3-1	NA	TRBJ2-7	NA	TGTGCCAGCAGTCGACCGTGGAGCTCCTACGAGCAGTACTTC	CASSRPWSSYEQYF
TRBV7-9	NA	TRBJ2-5	NA	TGTGCCAGCAGCTTAGGGCTAGCACCTCCCGGGTATGAGACCCAGTACTTC	CASSLGLAPPGYETQYF
TRBV7-2	TRBD1	TRBJ2-5	many	TGTGCCAGCAGCGCCAACAGGGGGGAGACCCAGTACTTC	CASSANRGETQYF
TRBV4-3	NA	TRBJ2-1	many	TGCGCCAGCAGCCCCCTCGGTGGCGGGGAGCAGTTCTTC	CASSPLGGGEQFF
TRBV29-1	TRBD2	TRBJ2-2	NA	TGCAGCGTCCGGGAGGCAAACACCGGGGAGCTGTTTTTT	CSVREANTGELFF
TRBV27	NA	TRBJ2-2	NA	TGTGCCAGCAGTTTAATGGGGGGCGCAAACGGGGAGCTGTTTTTT	CASSLMGGANGELFF
TRBV5-6	NA	TRBJ2-2	many	TGTGCCAGCAGCTTGGGATACACCGGGGAGCTGTTTTTT	CASSLGYTGELFF
TRBV7-6	NA	TRBJ1-5	few	TGTGCCAGCAGCTTAGGTGGGGGGCGGAAGGGAAATCAGCCCCAGCATTTT	CASSLGGGRKGNQPQHF
TRBV12-3/TRBV12-4	TRBD2	TRBJ2-7	NA	TGTGCCAGCAGCCCGACTAGCGGGGGCCTCGAGCAGTACTTC	CASSPTSGGLEQYF
TRBV29-1	TRBD2	TRBJ2-7	NA	TGCAGCGTGGGAGCCGGACTAGTCTCGGGCGAGCAGTACTTC	CSVGAGLVSGEQYF
TRBV5-5	NA	TRBJ2-1	NA	TGTGCCAGCAGCTCCGGGGGGCCTCGAACCTACAATGAGCAGTTCTTC	CASSSGGPRTYNEQFF
TRBV4-1	NA	TRBJ2-7	NA	TGCGCCAGCAGCCAAGAGCGACAGGGACTCTCCTACGAGCAGTACTTC	CASSQERQGLSYEQYF
TRBV5-1	TRBD2	TRBJ2-5	NA	TGCGCCAGCAGCTTGGCCGGGACTAGCGAAGAGACCCAGTACTTC	CASSLAGTSEETQYF
TRBV20-1	TRBD1	TRBJ1-4	few	TGCAGTGCTAGAGGTCGACAGGGGGGTGAAAAACTGTTTTTT	CSARGRQGGEKLFF